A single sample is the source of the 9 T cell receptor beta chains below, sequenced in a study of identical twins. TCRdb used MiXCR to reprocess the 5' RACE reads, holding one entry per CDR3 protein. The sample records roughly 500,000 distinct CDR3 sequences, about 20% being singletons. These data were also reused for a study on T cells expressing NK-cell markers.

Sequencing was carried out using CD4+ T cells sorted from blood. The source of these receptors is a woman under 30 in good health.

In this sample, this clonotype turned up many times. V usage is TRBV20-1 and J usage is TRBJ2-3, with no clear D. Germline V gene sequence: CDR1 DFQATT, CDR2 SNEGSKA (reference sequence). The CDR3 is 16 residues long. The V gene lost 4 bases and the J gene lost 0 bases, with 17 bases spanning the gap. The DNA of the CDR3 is TGCAGTGCTACCCCGAGTCGATCGTCTAGCACAGATACGCAGTATTTT. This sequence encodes CSATPSRSSSTDTQYF.

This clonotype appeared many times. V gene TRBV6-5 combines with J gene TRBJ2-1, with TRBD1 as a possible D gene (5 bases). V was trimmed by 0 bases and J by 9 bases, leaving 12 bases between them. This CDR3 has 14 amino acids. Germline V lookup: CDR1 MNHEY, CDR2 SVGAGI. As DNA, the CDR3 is TGTGCCAGCAGTTACTCGTTCAGGGCTAGTGAGCAGTTCTTC. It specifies CASSYSFRASEQFF.

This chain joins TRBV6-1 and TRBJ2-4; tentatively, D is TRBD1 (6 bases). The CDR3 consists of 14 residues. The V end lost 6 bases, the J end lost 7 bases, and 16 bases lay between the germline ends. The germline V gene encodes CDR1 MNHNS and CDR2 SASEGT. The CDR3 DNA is TGTGCCAGCAGAAGTCAGGGGTCGCGGAACATTCAGTACTTC. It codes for CASRSQGSRNIQYF.

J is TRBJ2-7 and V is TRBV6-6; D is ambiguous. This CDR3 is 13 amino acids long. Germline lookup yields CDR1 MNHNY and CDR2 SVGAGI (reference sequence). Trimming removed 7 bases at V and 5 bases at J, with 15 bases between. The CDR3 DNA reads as TGTGCCAGCACCGAGAGACTCATCCACGAGCAGTACTTC. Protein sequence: CASTERLIHEQYF.

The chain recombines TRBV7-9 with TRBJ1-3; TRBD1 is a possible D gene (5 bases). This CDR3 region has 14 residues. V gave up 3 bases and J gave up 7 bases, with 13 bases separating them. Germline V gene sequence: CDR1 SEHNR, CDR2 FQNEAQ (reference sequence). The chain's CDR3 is CASSLADTRNTIYF. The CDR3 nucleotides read TGTGCCAGCAGCTTGGCGGACACGAGGAACACCATATATTTT.

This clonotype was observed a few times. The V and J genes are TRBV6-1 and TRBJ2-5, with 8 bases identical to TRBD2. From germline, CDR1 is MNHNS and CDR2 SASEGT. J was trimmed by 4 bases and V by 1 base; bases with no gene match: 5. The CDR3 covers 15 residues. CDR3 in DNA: TGTGCCAGCAGTGAAGTGGGACTAGACCGAGAGACCCAGTACTTC. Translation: CASSEVGLDRETQYF.

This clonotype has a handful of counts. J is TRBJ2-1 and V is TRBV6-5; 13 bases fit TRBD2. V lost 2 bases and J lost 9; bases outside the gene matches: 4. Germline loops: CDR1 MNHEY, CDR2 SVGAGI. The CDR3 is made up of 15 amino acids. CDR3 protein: CASSYTGLAGAEQFF. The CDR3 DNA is TGTGCCAGCAGTTACACCGGACTAGCGGGAGCTGAGCAGTTCTTC.

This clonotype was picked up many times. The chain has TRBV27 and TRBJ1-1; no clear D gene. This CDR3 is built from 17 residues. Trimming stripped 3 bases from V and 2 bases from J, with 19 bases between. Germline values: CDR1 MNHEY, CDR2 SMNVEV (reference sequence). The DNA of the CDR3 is TGTGCCAGCAGTTTGACTCGAGGAGCGATCCGAAACACTGAAGCTTTCTTT. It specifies CASSLTRGAIRNTEAFF.

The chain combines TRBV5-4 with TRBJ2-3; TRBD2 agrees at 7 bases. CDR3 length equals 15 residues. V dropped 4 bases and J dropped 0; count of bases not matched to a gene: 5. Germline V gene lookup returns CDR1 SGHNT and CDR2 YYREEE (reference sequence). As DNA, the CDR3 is TGTGCCAGCAGCCCGAGCGGGGCGAGCACAGATACGCAGTATTTT. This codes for CASSPSGASTDTQYF.